The T cell receptor (beta chain) under discussion was sequenced for a study of breast tumors, draining lymph nodes, adjacent tissues. Study observations and caveats: Compared with basal-like, luminal-like tumors shared significantly more repertoire with nontumor tissue.

Samples came from axillary lymph nodes draining the breast cancer. V lost 1 base and J 6 bases, leaving 17 bases between the germline ends. The CDR3 has 16 amino acids. This clonotype was counted ten times or more. Its specificity is not known. One entry per CDR3 protein results from TCRdb running MiXCR on the multiplex PCR reads. The table shows tens of thousands of distinct CDR3 sequences, with under 25% occurring only once. The gene calls are TRBV12-3 or TRBV12-4 and TRBJ2-3; D may be TRBD2 (5 bases). The source material was axillary lymph node tissue. This TCR came from a female donor with breast cancer. Some clones in this sample may be carry-over from other donors' samples. The CDR3 coding sequence is TGTGCCAGCAGTTTAGTGGCAGGAGGACGGGTGGATACGCAGTATTTT. Translating it yields CASSLVAGGRVDTQYF.